A single T cell receptor beta chain is shown here with its context. The authors made the TRB cDNA libraries by 5' RACE using UMI labels. TCRdb re-called the 5' RACE reads and catalogs CDR3 proteins one per entry, DNA excluded. This specimen shows approximately 53,000 distinct CDR3 sequences; the ten leading clones hold around 24%. The entry originates in a study of CXCR3-negative and CXCR3-positive naive CD8 T cells. In germline, CDR1 is SQVTM, CDR2 ANQGSEA. CDR3 size: 14 residues. The J gene is TRBJ1-2, the V gene TRBV29-1; TCRdb indicates TRBD1, and absent DNA this call remains unverified. Sequencing was performed on memory CD8+ T cells from blood. The TCR sequence derives from a human donor in good health. Some clones in this sample may be carry-over from other donors' samples. CDR3 residues: CSVAGQGTNYGYTF.